This T cell receptor (beta chain) came from a study of blood T cell repertoires in COVID-19. Looking at the study overall: Sites across the United States, Italy and Spain contributed samples from acute and convalescent COVID-19. Sources were T cells, B-cell-depleted T cells, or PBMCs; the material itself was cDNA or gDNA.

Original analysis: The assay estimated nucleated cells by amplifying reference gene primers. Clones were sequenced by immunoSEQ multiplex PCR, and TCRdb holds only the in-frame ones, with some missing. The V and J calls and clone size were taken over from that table, and D and trimming were inferred from the DNA. This sample has tens of thousands of clones, with roughly 84% found just once. This CDR3 spans 13 amino acids. Between the trimmed V and J ends, which lost 7 bases and 2 bases, there was a span of 11 bases. This clonotype originated in a man aged 50 or older with active or convalescent COVID-19. The V call is TRBV12-3 or TRBV12-4, the J call TRBJ2-5; D uncertain. Sequencing input: peripheral blood. CDR3 loop: CASKRQVQETQYF. Written as DNA, the CDR3 is TGTGCCAGCAAACGGCAGGTTCAAGAGACCCAGTACTTC.